The entry that follows covers one TCR beta chain sequence. Unique molecular identifiers were incorporated during preparation of the TCRbeta library. TCRdb analysed the PCR reads with MiXCR anew, one entry per CDR3 protein. The sample lists 200,000 to 250,000 distinct CDR3 sequences, 12% occurring once. The CDR3 contains 15 residues. The V gene end was trimmed by 0 bases and the J gene end by 5 bases; junction bases not matched to a gene: 6. The germline gives CDR1 SGHRS, CDR2 YFSETQ. This sample stems from a study of T-cell reconstitution after alpha-beta-depleted transplantation in children. This chain joins TRBV5-1 and TRBJ1-2; 8 positions match TRBD1. Source: PBMCs from the stem cell graft donor, taken from the stem cell graft. This TCR came from a human donor who donated a stem cell graft to a child with acute lymphoblastic leukemia. The CDR3 loop reads CASSLVQGAEYGYTF. CDR3 bases: TGCGCCAGCAGCTTGGTGCAGGGGGCGGAATATGGCTACACCTTC. Full variable domain (missing parts from reference TRBV5-1 and TRBJ1-2): KAGVTQTPRYLIKTRGQQVTLSCSPISGHRSVSWYQQTPGQGLQFLFEYFSETQRNKGNFPGRFSGRQFSNSRSEMNVSTLELGDSALYLCASSLVQGAEYGYTFGSGTRLTVV.